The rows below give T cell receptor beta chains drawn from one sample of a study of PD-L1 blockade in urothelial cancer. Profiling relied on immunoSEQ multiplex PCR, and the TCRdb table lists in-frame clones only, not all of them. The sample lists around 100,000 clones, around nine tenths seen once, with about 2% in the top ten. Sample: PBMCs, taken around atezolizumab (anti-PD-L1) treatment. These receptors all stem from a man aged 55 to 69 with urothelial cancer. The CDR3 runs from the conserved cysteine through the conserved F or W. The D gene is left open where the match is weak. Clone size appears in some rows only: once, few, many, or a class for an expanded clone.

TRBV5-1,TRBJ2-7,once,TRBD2,TGCGCCAGCAGCTCCGGGACTAGCAACGAGCAGTACTTC,CASSSGTSNEQYF
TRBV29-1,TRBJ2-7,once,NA,TGCAGCGCGGGGGACGGGGGAAACTACGAGCAGTACTTC,CSAGDGGNYEQYF
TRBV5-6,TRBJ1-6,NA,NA,TGTGCCAGCAGCCCCGGTTCTTCACCCCTCCACTTT,CASSPGSSPLHF
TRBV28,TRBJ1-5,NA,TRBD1,TGTGCCAGCAGTTTATCACAGGGGATTCTGAATCAGCCCCAGCATTTT,CASSLSQGILNQPQHF
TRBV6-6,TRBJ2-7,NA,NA,TGTGCCAGCAGCCCAGGCGAGATTACGTACGAGCAGTACTTC,CASSPGEITYEQYF
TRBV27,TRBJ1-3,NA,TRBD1,TGTGCCAGCAGGGGGACAGGGGGTAGAAACACCATATATTTT,CASRGTGGRNTIYF
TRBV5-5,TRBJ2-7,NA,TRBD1,TGTGCCAGCACCGGGACAGGGGGCTGGGAGCAGTACTTC,CASTGTGGWEQYF
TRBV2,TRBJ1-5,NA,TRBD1,TGTGCCAGCAGCCCGGATGGACAGGTCAATCAGCCCCAGCATTTT,CASSPDGQVNQPQHF
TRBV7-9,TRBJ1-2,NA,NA,TGTGCCAGCAGCACCGGAGACTATGGCTACACCTTC,CASSTGDYGYTF
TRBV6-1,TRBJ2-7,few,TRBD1,TGTGCCAGCGGCACTGGGACAGTCGAGCAGTACTTC,CASGTGTVEQYF
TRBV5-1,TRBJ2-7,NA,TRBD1,TGCGCCAGCAGCTTGGTCTGGACAGGGGGCGACGAGCAGTACTTC,CASSLVWTGGDEQYF
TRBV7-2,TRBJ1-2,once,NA,TGTGCCAGCAGCTTAGTGTCCTCGGGAGGCTACACCTTC,CASSLVSSGGYTF
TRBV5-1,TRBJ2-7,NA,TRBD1,TGCGCCAGCAGCTCGGACAGGGGCTTCGAGCAGTACTTC,CASSSDRGFEQYF
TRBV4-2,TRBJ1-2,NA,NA,TGTGCCAGCAGCCCAACGCGGGAGAGCGGCTACACCTTC,CASSPTRESGYTF